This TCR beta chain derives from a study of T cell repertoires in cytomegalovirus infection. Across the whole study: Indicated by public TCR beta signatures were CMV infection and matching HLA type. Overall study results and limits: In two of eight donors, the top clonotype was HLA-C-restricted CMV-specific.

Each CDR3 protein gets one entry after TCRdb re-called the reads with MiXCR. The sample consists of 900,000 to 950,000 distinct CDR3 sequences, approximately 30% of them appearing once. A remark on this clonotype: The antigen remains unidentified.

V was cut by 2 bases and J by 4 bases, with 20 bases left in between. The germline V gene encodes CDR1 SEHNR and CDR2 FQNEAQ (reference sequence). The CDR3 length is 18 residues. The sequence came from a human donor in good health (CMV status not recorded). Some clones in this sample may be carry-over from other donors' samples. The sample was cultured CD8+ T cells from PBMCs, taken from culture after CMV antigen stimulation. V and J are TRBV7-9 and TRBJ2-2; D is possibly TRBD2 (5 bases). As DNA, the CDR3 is TGTGCCAGCAGCTTACCCGGCTACCACCTCGCGGGCACCGGGGAGCTGTTTTTT. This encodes CASSLPGYHLAGTGELFF.